The rows below give T cell receptor beta chains drawn from one sample of a study of shared clonotypes between healthy human individuals. Only in-frame clones appear in the TCRdb table, and some are missing; sequencing was by immunoSEQ multiplex PCR. The top ten clones hold roughly 0.45% of a sample with over 1.5 million clones, approximately 98% of them seen once. The sample was naive CD4+ T cells sorted from blood. These receptor sequences come from a young man in good health. CDR3s include the opening cysteine and the closing phenylalanine or tryptophan. Each record gives: V gene, clone size, D gene, J gene, CDR3 protein, CDR3 DNA. The D gene is left open where the match is weak. The size of a clone is reported for some rows only, either as once, few or many, or as a class for expanded clones.

TRBV29-1	NA	NA	TRBJ2-7	CSASGTISPYEQYF	TGCAGCGCATCCGGGACAATCAGCCCCTACGAGCAGTACTTC
TRBV29-1	NA	NA	TRBJ2-2	CSAGENTGELFF	TGCAGCGCCGGAGAAAACACCGGGGAGCTGTTTTTT
TRBV5-1	NA	NA	TRBJ2-7	CASSLSITGYEQYF	TGCGCCAGCAGCTTGTCCATCACCGGGTACGAGCAGTACTTC
TRBV6-5	NA	TRBD1	TRBJ2-5	CASSYFTGTGKNTQYF	TGTGCCAGCAGTTACTTTACCGGGACAGGGAAGAATACCCAGTACTTC
TRBV9	NA	TRBD2	TRBJ2-7	CASSVLAGAYEQYF	TGTGCCAGCAGCGTGCTAGCGGGAGCTTACGAGCAGTACTTC
TRBV5-1	NA	TRBD1	TRBJ2-2	CASRNTGGNTGELFF	TGCGCCAGCAGAAATACAGGGGGCAACACCGGGGAGCTGTTTTTT
TRBV14	NA	NA	TRBJ1-1	CASSRGPLTALSTEAFF	TGTGCCAGCAGCCGAGGTCCTCTGACAGCGTTGTCCACTGAAGCTTTCTTT
TRBV7-9	NA	TRBD1	TRBJ1-4	CASSRTTQGREKLFF	TGTGCCAGCAGCAGGACAACACAGGGGAGGGAAAAACTGTTTTTT
TRBV5-1	NA	NA	TRBJ2-2	CASSLGAGVGTGELFF	TGCGCCAGCAGCTTGGGGGCCGGGGTCGGCACCGGGGAGCTGTTTTTT
TRBV7-9	NA	NA	TRBJ2-5	CASSTGTHEETQYF	TGTGCCAGCAGCACCGGGACTCACGAAGAGACCCAGTACTTC
TRBV5-8	NA	TRBD2	TRBJ2-5	CASSRLADETQYF	TGTGCCAGCAGCCGACTAGCCGACGAGACCCAGTACTTC
TRBV6-6	NA	NA	TRBJ1-5	CASMPMGGSNQPQHF	TGTGCCAGCATGCCGATGGGGGGTAGCAATCAGCCCCAGCATTTT
TRBV5-6	NA	NA	TRBJ2-5	CASSSVDARETQYF	TGTGCCAGCAGCTCTGTGGATGCACGAGAGACCCAGTACTTC
TRBV27	NA	NA	TRBJ2-2	CASIGGPLVTGELFF	TGTGCCAGCATTGGGGGCCCCCTGGTCACCGGGGAGCTGTTTTTT
TRBV19	NA	NA	TRBJ1-4	CASSTDRWDEKLFF	TGTGCCAGTAGTACCGACAGGTGGGATGAAAAACTGTTTTTT
TRBV28	NA	NA	TRBJ2-3	CASRSPVETDTQYF	TGTGCCAGCAGATCCCCCGTGGAAACAGATACGCAGTATTTT
TRBV19	NA	NA	TRBJ2-3	CASSTGTKFTDTQYF	TGTGCCAGTAGTACCGGGACAAAATTCACAGATACGCAGTATTTT
TRBV9	NA	NA	TRBJ2-7	CASSVVGQGEQYF	TGTGCCAGCAGCGTAGTCGGCCAGGGAGAGCAGTACTTC
TRBV27	NA	NA	TRBJ2-3	CASSLWGSSDTQYF	TGTGCCAGCAGTTTATGGGGCAGTTCAGATACGCAGTATTTT
TRBV28	once	NA	TRBJ1-2	CASSLAGEYYGYTF	TGTGCCAGCAGTCTTGCGGGGGAATACTATGGCTACACCTTC
TRBV7-2	NA	NA	TRBJ1-1	CASKPLGGREGTEAFF	TGTGCCAGCAAACCCTTGGGGGGACGGGAGGGGACTGAAGCTTTCTTT
TRBV29-1	NA	TRBD1	TRBJ2-7	CSATDTGGLRNEQYF	TGCAGCGCTACTGATACAGGGGGTTTGAGGAACGAGCAGTACTTC
TRBV19	NA	NA	TRBJ1-3	CASSTLRTYDSGNTIYF	TGTGCCAGTAGTACCCTCCGGACGTACGACTCTGGAAACACCATATATTTT
TRBV21-1	NA	NA	TRBJ2-7	CASSKTGYHEQYF	TGTGCCAGCAGCAAAACAGGGTACCACGAGCAGTACTTC
TRBV7-8	NA	NA	TRBJ1-2	CASSPLQGFFGYTF	TGTGCCAGCAGCCCCCTTCAGGGGTTTTTCGGCTACACCTTC
TRBV6-5	NA	NA	TRBJ2-7	CASTKTRTSSYEQYF	TGTGCCAGCACCAAAACAAGGACCAGCTCCTACGAGCAGTACTTC
TRBV19	NA	NA	TRBJ2-7	CASSIAATESYEQYF	TGTGCCAGTAGTATAGCAGCGACAGAGTCTTACGAGCAGTACTTC
TRBV10-2	NA	NA	TRBJ1-1	CASSTDRNTEAFF	TGCGCCAGCAGCACCGACAGAAACACTGAAGCTTTCTTT
TRBV10-1	NA	NA	TRBJ1-1	CASSGAGVGTEAFF	TGCGCCAGCAGTGGGGCAGGGGTTGGGACTGAAGCTTTCTTT
TRBV14	NA	NA	TRBJ2-3	CASSHYPRVYEYF	TGTGCCAGCAGTCATTACCCACGGGTCTATGAGTATTTT
TRBV19	NA	NA	TRBJ2-1	CATHGTGYNNEQFF	TGTGCCACTCACGGGACGGGATACAACAATGAGCAGTTCTTC
TRBV5-4	NA	NA	TRBJ2-1	CASSSGFYNEQFF	TGTGCCAGCAGCTCGGGGTTTTACAATGAGCAGTTCTTC
TRBV5-1	NA	TRBD2	TRBJ2-2	CASSAHELAGAGELFF	TGCGCCAGCAGCGCTCACGAACTAGCGGGAGCCGGGGAGCTGTTTTTT
TRBV9	NA	NA	TRBJ2-3	CASSVAAGGEADTQYF	TGTGCCAGCAGCGTAGCGGCAGGAGGAGAGGCAGATACGCAGTATTTT
TRBV14	NA	NA	TRBJ1-3	CASSQRGGNTIYF	TGTGCCAGCAGCCAACGCGGTGGAAACACCATATATTTT
TRBV5-1	once	TRBD1	TRBJ1-1	CASSLSPGQKNTEAFF	TGCGCCAGCAGCTTGTCACCGGGACAGAAGAACACTGAAGCTTTCTTT
TRBV18	NA	NA	TRBJ1-4	CASSSPGRPDTEKLFF	TGTGCCAGCTCATCCCCCGGACGGCCCGATACTGAAAAACTGTTTTTT
TRBV6-1	NA	TRBD2	TRBJ2-7	CASSKGLALYEQYF	TGTGCCAGCAGTAAGGGACTAGCACTATACGAGCAGTACTTC
TRBV7-2	NA	NA	TRBJ2-7	CASSLVGGSYEQYF	TGTGCCAGCAGCTTAGTAGGGGGCTCCTACGAGCAGTACTTC
TRBV18	NA	NA	TRBJ1-2	CASSPAGQGYTF	TGTGCCAGCTCACCGGCAGGCCAGGGCTACACCTTC
TRBV6-1	NA	NA	TRBJ2-5	CASSEILRAQYF	TGTGCCAGCAGTGAAATCTTGCGGGCCCAGTACTTC
TRBV18	NA	NA	TRBJ2-2	CASSPGADTGELFF	TGTGCCAGCTCACCAGGAGCGGACACCGGGGAGCTGTTTTTT
TRBV19	once	TRBD1	TRBJ2-5	CASSLLGQAGETQYF	TGTGCCAGTAGTCTTCTTGGACAGGCCGGGGAGACCCAGTACTTC
TRBV9	NA	NA	TRBJ2-7	CASSAHRDLSSYEQYF	TGTGCCAGCAGCGCTCACAGGGATTTGAGCTCCTACGAGCAGTACTTC
TRBV11-2	NA	NA	TRBJ2-1	CASSSHRGGSSSYNEQFF	TGTGCCAGCAGCTCCCACCGAGGCGGGTCAAGCTCCTACAATGAGCAGTTCTTC
TRBV29-1	NA	TRBD2	TRBJ2-7	CSVASGRASYEQYF	TGCAGCGTAGCTAGCGGGAGGGCCTCCTACGAGCAGTACTTC
TRBV11-2	NA	NA	TRBJ2-1	CASSFDGYNEQFF	TGTGCCAGCAGCTTCGATGGATACAATGAGCAGTTCTTC
TRBV7-3	NA	TRBD2	TRBJ2-7	CASSPHPRRGLAGGTYEQYF	TGTGCCAGCAGCCCCCACCCCCGCAGGGGACTAGCGGGAGGGACCTACGAGCAGTACTTC
TRBV4-1	NA	NA	TRBJ2-1	CASSPPAKSSYNEQFF	TGCGCCAGCAGCCCACCGGCCAAAAGCTCCTACAATGAGCAGTTCTTC
TRBV10-3	NA	NA	TRBJ1-1	CAGKDRPNTEAFF	TGTGCCGGAAAGGACAGACCGAACACTGAAGCTTTCTTT
TRBV28	NA	NA	TRBJ1-4	CASSLFGSEWNEKLFF	TGTGCCAGCAGTTTATTTGGGTCAGAATGGAATGAAAAACTGTTTTTT
TRBV5-1	NA	TRBD1	TRBJ2-3	CASSLVGTGATDTQYF	TGCGCCAGCAGCTTGGTCGGGACAGGGGCCACAGATACGCAGTATTTT
TRBV5-1	NA	TRBD1	TRBJ2-1	CASSLTGVPEQFF	TGCGCCAGCAGCTTGACAGGGGTCCCTGAGCAGTTCTTC
TRBV19	NA	TRBD2	TRBJ2-3	CASSIGTSGSRDTQYF	TGTGCCAGTAGTATAGGGACTAGCGGGAGCCGGGATACGCAGTATTTT